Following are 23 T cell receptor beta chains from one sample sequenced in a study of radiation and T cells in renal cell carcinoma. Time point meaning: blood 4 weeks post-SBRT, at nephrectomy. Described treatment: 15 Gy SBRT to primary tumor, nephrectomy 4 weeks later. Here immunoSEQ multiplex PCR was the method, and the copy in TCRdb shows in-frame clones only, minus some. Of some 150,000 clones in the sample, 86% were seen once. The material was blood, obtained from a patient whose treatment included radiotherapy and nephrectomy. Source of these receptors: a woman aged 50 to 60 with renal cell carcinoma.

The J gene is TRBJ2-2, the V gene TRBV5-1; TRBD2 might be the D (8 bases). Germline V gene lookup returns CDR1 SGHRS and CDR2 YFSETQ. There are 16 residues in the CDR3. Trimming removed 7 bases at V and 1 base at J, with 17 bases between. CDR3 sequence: CASQTGTRQNTGELFF. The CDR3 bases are TGCGCCAGCCAGACAGGGACTAGGCAGAACACCGGGGAGCTGTTTTTT. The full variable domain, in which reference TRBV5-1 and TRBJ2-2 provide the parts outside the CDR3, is KAGVTQTPRYLIKTRGQQVTLSCSPISGHRSVSWYQQTPGQGLQFLFEYFSETQRNKGNFPGRFSGRQFSNSRSEMNVSTLELGDSALYLCASQTGTRQNTGELFFGEGSRLTVL.

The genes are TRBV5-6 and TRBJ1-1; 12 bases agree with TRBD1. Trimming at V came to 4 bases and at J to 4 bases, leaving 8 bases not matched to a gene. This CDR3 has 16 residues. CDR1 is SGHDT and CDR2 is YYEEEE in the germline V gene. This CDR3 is CASSPTGTGGFTEAFF. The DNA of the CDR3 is TGTGCCAGCAGCCCGACGGGGACAGGGGGCTTCACTGAAGCTTTCTTT.

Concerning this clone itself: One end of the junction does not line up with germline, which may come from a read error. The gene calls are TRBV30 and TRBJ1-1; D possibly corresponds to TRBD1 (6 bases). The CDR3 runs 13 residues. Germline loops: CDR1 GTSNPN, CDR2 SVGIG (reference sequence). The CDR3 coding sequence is TGTGCCTGGAGTGTTAATACAGGGACGATATCGCTCTTT. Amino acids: CAWSVNTGTISLF.

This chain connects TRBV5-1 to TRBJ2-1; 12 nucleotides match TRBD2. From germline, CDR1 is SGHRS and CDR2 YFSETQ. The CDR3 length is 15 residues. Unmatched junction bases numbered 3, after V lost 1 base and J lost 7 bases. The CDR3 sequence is CASSLLTSGGNEQFF. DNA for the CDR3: TGCGCCAGCAGCTTGCTGACTAGCGGGGGTAATGAGCAGTTCTTC.

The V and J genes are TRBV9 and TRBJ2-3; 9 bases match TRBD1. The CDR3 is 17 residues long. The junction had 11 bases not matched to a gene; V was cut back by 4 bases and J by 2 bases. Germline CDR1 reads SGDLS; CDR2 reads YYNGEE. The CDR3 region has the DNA TGTGCCAGCAGCTCTGCCCCGGGACAGGGACCCACAGATACGCAGTATTTT. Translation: CASSSAPGQGPTDTQYF.

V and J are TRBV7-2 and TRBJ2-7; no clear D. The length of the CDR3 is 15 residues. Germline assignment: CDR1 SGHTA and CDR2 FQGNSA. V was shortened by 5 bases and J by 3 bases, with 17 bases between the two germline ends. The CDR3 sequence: CASSPQTLTGYEQYF. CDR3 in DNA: TGTGCCAGCAGCCCGCAGACTTTGACGGGCTACGAGCAGTACTTC.

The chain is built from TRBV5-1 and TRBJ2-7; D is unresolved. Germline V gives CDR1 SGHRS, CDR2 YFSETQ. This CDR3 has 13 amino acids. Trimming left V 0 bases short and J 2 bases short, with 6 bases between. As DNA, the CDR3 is TGCGCCAGCAGCTTGGACACCACCTACGAGCAGTACTTC. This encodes CASSLDTTYEQYF.

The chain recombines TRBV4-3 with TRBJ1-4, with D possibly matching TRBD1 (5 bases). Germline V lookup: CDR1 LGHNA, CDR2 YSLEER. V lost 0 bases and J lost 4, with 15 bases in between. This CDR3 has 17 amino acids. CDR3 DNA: TGCGCCAGCAGCCAAGATGGCGTGGGGACGGGTAATGAAAAACTGTTTTTT. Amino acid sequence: CASSQDGVGTGNEKLFF.

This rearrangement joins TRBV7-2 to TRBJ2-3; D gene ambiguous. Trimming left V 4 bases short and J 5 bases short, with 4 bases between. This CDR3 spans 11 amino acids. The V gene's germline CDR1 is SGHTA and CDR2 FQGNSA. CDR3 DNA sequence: TGTGCCAGCAGCTCCCTAGATACGCAGTATTTT. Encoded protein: CASSSLDTQYF.

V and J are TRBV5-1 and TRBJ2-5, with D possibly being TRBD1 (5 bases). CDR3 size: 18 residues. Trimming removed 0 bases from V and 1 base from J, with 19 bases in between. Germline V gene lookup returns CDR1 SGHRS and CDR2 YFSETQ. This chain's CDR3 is CASSLGLRDSPIQETQYF. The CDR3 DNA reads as TGCGCCAGCAGCTTGGGTCTTCGAGACAGCCCGATCCAAGAGACCCAGTACTTC. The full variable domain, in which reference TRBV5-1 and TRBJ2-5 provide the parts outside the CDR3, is KAGVTQTPRYLIKTRGQQVTLSCSPISGHRSVSWYQQTPGQGLQFLFEYFSETQRNKGNFPGRFSGRQFSNSRSEMNVSTLELGDSALYLCASSLGLRDSPIQETQYFGPGTRLLVL.

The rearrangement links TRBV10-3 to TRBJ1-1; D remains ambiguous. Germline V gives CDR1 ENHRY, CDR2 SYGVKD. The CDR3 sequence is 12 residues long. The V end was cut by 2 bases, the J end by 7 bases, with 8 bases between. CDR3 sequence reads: CAISENAYEAFF. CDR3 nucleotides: TGTGCCATCAGTGAGAACGCGTATGAAGCTTTCTTT.

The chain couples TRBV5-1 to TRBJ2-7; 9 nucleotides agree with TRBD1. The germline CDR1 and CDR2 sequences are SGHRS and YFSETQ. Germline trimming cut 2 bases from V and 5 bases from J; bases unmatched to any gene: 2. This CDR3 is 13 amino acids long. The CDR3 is CASSFTGGHEQYF. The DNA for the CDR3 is TGCGCCAGCAGCTTCACAGGGGGCCACGAGCAGTACTTC.

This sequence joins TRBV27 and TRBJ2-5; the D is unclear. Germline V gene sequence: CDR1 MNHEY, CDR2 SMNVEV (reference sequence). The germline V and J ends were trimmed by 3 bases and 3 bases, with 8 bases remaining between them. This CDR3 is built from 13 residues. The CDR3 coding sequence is TGTGCCAGCAGTTTTGGCAGGAAAGAGACCCAGTACTTC. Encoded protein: CASSFGRKETQYF.

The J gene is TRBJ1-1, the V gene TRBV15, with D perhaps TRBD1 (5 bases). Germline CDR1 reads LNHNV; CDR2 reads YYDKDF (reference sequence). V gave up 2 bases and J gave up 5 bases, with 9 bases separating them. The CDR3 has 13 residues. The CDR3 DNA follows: TGTGCCACCAGCAGATATGGGGCTACTGAAGCTTTCTTT. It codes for CATSRYGATEAFF.

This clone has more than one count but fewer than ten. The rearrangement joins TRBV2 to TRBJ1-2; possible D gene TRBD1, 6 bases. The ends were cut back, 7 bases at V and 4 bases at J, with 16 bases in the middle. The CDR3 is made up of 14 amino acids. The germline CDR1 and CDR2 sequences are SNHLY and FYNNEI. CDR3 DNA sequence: TGTGCCAGCATCAAGGGGGGCCAGGTCTATGGCTACACCTTC. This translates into CASIKGGQVYGYTF. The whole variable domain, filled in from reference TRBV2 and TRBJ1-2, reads EPEVTQTPSHQVTQMGQEVILRCVPISNHLYFYWYRQILGQKVEFLVSFYNNEISEKSEIFDDQFSVERPDGSNFTLKIRSTKLEDSAMYFCASIKGGQVYGYTFGSGTRLTVV.

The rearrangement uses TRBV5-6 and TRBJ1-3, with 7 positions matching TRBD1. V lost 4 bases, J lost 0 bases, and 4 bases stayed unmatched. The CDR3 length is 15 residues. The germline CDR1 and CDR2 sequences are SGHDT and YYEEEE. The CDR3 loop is CASSLQGDSGNTIYF. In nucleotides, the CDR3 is TGTGCCAGCAGCCTCCAGGGGGACTCTGGAAACACCATATATTTT.

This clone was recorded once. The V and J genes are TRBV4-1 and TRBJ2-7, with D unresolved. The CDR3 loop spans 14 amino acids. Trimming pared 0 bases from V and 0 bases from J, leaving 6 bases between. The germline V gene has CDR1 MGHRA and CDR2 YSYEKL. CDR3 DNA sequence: TGCGCCAGCAGCCAAGATATGCTCTCCTACGAGCAGTACTTC. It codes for CASSQDMLSYEQYF.

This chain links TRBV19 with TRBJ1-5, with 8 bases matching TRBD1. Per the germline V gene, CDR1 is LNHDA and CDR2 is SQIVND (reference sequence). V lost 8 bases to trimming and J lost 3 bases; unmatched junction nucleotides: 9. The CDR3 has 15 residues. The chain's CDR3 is CASATRTGFNQPQHF. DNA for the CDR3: TGTGCCAGTGCGACGCGGACAGGGTTCAATCAGCCCCAGCATTTT. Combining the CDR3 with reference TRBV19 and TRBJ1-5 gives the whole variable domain DGGITQSPKYLFRKEGQNVTLSCEQNLNHDAMYWYRQDPGQGLRLIYYSQIVNDFQKGDIAEGYSVSREKKESFPLTVTSAQKNPTAFYLCASATRTGFNQPQHFGDGTRLSIL.

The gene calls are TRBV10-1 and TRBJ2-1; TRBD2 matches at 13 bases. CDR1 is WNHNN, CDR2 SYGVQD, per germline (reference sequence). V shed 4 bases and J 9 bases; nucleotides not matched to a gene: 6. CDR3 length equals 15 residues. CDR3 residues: CASSGTSGGSAEQFF. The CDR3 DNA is TGCGCCAGCAGTGGGACTAGCGGGGGATCGGCTGAGCAGTTCTTC.

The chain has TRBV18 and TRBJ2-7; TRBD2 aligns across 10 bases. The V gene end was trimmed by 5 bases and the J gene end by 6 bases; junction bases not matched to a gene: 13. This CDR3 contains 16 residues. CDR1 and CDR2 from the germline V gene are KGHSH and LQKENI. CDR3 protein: CASSREAGGPGIEQYF. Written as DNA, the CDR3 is TGTGCCAGCTCAAGGGAAGCGGGAGGGCCTGGGATCGAGCAGTACTTC.

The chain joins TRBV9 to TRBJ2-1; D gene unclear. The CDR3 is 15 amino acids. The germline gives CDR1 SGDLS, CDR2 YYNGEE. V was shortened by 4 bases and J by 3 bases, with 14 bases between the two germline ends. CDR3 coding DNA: TGTGCCAGCAGCCAGCTGGACCACCTCTACAATGAGCAGTTCTTC. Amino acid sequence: CASSQLDHLYNEQFF.

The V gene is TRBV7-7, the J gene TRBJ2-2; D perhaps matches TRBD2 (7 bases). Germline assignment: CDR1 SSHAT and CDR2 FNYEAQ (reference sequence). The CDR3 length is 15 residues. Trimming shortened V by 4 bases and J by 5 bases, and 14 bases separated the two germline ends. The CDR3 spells CASSYDRGATGELFF. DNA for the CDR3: TGTGCCAGCAGCTACGATCGGGGGGCAACCGGGGAGCTGTTTTTT.

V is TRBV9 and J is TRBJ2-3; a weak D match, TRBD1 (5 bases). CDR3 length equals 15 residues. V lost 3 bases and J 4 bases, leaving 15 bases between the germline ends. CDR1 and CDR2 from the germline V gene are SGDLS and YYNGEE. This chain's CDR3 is CASSGPGLGPDTQYF. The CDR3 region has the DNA TGTGCCAGCAGCGGACCTGGTCTGGGGCCAGATACGCAGTATTTT. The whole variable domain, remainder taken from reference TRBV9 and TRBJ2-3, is DSGVTQTPKHLITATGQRVTLRCSPRSGDLSVYWYQQSLDQGLQFLIQYYNGEERAKGNILERFSAQQFPDLHSELNLSSLELGDSALYFCASSGPGLGPDTQYFGPGTRLTVL.